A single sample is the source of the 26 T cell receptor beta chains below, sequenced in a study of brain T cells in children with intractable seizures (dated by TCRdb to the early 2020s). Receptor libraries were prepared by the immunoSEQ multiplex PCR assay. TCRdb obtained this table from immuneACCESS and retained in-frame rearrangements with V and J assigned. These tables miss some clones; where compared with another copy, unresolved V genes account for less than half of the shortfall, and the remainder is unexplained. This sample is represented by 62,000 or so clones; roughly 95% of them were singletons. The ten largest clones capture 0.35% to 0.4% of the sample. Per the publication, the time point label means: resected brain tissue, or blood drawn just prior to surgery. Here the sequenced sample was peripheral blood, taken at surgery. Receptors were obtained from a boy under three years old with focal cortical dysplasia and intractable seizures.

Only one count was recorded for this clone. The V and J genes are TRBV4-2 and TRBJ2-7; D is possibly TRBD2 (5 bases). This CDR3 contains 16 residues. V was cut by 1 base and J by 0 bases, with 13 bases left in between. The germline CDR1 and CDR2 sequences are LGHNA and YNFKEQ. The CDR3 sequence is CASSQVERLGSYEQYF. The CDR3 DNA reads TGTGCCAGCAGCCAAGTGGAGCGGTTAGGCTCCTACGAGCAGTACTTC.

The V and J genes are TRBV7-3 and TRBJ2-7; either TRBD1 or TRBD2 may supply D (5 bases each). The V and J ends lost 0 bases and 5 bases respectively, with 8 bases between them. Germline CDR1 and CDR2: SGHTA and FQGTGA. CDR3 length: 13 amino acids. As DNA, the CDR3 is TGTGCCAGCAGCTTAACCAGGGACCACGAGCAGTACTTC. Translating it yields CASSLTRDHEQYF.

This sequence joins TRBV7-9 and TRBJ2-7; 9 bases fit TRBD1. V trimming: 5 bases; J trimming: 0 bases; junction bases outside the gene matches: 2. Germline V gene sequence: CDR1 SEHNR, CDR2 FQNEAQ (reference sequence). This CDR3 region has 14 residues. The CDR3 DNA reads TGTGCCAGCAGCCGACAGGGGGGCTCCTACGAGCAGTACTTC. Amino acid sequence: CASSRQGGSYEQYF.

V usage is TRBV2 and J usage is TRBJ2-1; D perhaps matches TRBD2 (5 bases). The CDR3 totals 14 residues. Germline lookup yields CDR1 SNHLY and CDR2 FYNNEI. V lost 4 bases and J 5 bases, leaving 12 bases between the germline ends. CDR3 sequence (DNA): TGTGCCAGCAGTGGGAGGTGGCGGGACAATGAGCAGTTCTTC. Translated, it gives CASSGRWRDNEQFF.

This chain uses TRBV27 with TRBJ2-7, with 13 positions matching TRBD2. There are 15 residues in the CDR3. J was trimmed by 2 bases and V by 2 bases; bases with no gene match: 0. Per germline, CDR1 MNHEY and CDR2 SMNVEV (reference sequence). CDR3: CASSLTSGRAYEQYF. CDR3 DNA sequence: TGTGCCAGCAGTTTAACTAGCGGGAGGGCCTACGAGCAGTACTTC.

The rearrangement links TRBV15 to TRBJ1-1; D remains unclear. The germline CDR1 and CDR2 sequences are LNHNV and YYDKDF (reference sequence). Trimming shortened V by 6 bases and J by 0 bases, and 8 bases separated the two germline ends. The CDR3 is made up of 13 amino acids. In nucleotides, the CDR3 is TGTGCCACCAGAGCGGTCATGAACACTGAAGCTTTCTTT. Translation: CATRAVMNTEAFF.

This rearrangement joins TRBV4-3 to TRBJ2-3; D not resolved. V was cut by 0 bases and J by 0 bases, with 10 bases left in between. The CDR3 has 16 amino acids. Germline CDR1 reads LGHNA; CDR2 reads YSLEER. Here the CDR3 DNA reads TGCGCCAGCAGCCAAGAAATGGCTAGAAGCACAGATACGCAGTATTTT. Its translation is CASSQEMARSTDTQYF.

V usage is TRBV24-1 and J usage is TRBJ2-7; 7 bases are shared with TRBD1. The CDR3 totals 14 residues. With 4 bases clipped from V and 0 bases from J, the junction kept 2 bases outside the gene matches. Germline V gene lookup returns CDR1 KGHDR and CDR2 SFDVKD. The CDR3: CATSESGGSYEQYF. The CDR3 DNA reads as TGTGCCACCAGTGAATCAGGGGGCTCCTACGAGCAGTACTTC.

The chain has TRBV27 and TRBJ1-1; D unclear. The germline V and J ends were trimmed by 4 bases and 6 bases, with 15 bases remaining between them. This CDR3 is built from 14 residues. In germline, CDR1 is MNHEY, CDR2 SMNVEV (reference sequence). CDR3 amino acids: CASSSALERAEAFF. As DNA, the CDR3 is TGTGCCAGCAGTTCGGCGTTGGAGAGGGCTGAAGCTTTCTTT.

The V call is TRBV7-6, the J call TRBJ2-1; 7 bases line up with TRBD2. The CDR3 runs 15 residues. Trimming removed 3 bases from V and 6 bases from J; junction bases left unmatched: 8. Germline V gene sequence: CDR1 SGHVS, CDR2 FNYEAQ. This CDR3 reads CASSFTWDYFNEQFF. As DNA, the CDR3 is TGTGCCAGCAGCTTTACTTGGGACTATTTCAATGAGCAGTTCTTC. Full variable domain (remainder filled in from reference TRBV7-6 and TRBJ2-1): GAGVSQSPRYKVTKRGQDVALRCDPISGHVSLYWYRQALGQGPEFLTYFNYEAQQDKSGLPNDRFSAERPEGSISTLTIQRTEQRDSAMYRCASSFTWDYFNEQFFGPGTRLTVL.

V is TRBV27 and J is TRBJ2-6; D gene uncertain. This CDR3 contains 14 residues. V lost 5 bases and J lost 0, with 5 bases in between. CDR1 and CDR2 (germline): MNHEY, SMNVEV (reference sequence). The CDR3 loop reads CASSTPSGANVLTF. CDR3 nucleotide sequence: TGTGCCAGCAGTACCCCCTCTGGGGCCAACGTCCTGACTTTC.

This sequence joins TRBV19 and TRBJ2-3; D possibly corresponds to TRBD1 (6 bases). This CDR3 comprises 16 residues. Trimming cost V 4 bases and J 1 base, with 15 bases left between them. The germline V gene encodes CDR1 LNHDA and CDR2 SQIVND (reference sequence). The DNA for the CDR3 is TGTGCCAGTAGTAAGCCATCAGGGGCCGGCACAGATACGCAGTATTTT. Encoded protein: CASSKPSGAGTDTQYF.

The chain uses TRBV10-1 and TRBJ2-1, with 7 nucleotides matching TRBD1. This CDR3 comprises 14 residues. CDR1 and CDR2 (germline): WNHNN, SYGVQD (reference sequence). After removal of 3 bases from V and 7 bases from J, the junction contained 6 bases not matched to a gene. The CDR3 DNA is TGCGCCAGCAGTGATGGACAGGTCCCTAATGAGCAGTTCTTC. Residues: CASSDGQVPNEQFF.

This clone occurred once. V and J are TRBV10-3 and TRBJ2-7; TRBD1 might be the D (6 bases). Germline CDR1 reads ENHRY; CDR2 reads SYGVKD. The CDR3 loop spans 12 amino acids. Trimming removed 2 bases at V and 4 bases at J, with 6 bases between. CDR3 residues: CAISETGYEQYF. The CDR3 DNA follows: TGTGCCATCAGTGAGACAGGGTACGAGCAGTACTTC.

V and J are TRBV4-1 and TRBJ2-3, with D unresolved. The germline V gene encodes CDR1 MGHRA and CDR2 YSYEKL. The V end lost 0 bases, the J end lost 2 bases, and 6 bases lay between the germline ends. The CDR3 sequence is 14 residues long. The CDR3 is CASSQEGITDTQYF. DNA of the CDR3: TGCGCCAGCAGCCAAGAAGGAATCACAGATACGCAGTATTTT.

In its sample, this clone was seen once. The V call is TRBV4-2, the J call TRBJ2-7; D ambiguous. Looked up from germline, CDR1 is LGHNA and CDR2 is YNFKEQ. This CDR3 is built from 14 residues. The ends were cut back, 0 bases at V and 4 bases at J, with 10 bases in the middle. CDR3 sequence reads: CASSQESSLYEQYF. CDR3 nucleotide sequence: TGTGCCAGCAGCCAAGAGTCTAGTTTGTACGAGCAGTACTTC.

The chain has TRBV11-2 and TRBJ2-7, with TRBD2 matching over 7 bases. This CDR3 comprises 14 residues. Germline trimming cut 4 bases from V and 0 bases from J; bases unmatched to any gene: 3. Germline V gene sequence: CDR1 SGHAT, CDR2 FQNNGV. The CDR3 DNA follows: TGTGCCAGCAGCTCCCGGGACTACTCCTACGAGCAGTACTTC. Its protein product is CASSSRDYSYEQYF. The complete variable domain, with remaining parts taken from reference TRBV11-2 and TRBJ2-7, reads EAGVAQSPRYKIIEKRQSVAFWCNPISGHATLYWYQQILGQGPKLLIQFQNNGVVDDSQLPKDRFSAERLKGVDSTLKIQPAKLEDSAVYLCASSSRDYSYEQYFGPGTRLTVT.

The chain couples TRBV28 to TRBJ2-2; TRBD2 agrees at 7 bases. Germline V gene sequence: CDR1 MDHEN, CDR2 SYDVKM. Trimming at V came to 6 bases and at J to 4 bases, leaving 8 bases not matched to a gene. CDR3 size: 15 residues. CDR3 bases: TGTGCCAGCAGGCGGACTAGTTTCGTCACCGGGGAGCTGTTTTTT. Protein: CASRRTSFVTGELFF.

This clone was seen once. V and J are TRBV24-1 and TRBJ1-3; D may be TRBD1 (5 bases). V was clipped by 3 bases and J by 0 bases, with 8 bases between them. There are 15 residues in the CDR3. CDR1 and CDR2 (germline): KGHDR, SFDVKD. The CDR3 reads CATSDGAYSGNTIYF. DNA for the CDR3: TGTGCCACCAGTGATGGGGCCTACTCTGGAAACACCATATATTTT.

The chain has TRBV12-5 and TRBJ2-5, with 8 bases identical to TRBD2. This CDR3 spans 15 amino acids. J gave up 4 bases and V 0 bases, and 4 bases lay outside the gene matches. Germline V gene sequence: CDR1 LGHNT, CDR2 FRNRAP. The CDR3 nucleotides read TGTGCTAGTGGTTTGGTAACCGGGGGGGCAGAGACCCAGTACTTC. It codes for CASGLVTGGAETQYF.

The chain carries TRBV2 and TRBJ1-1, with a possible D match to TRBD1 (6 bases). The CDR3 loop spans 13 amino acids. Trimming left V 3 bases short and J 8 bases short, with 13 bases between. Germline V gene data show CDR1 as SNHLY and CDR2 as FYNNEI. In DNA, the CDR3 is TGTGCCAGCAGTGAGTGGGGAGGGACAGAAGCTTTCTTT. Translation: CASSEWGGTEAFF.

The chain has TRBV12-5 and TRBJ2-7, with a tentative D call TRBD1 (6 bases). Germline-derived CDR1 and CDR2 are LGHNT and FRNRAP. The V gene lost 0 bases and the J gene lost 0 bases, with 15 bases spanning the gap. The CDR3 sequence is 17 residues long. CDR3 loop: CASGLVVPLQGSYEQYF. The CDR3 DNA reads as TGTGCTAGTGGTTTGGTAGTTCCTTTACAGGGCTCCTACGAGCAGTACTTC.

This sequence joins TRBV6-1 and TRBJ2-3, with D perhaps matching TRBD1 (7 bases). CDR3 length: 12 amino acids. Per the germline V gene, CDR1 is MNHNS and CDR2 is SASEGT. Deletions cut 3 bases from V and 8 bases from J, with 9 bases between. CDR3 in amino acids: CASSDQGGTQYF. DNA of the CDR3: TGTGCCAGCAGTGACCAGGGGGGTACGCAGTATTTT.

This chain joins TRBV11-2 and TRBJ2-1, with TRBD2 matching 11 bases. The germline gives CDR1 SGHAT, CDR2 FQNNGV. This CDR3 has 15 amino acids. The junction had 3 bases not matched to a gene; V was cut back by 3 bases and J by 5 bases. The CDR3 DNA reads TGTGCCAGCAGCTTCAGTAGCGGGAGGGACAATGAGCAGTTCTTC. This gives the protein CASSFSSGRDNEQFF.

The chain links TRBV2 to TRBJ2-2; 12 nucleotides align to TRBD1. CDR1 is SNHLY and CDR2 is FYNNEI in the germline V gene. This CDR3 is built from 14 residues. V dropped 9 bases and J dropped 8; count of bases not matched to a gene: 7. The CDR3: CARGQGALTGELFF. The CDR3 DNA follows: TGTGCCAGGGGACAGGGGGCTCTGACTGGGGAGCTGTTTTTT. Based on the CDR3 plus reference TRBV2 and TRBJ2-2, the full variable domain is EPEVTQTPSHQVTQMGQEVILRCVPISNHLYFYWYRQILGQKVEFLVSFYNNEISEKSEIFDDQFSVERPDGSNFTLKIRSTKLEDSAMYFCARGQGALTGELFFGEGSRLTVL.

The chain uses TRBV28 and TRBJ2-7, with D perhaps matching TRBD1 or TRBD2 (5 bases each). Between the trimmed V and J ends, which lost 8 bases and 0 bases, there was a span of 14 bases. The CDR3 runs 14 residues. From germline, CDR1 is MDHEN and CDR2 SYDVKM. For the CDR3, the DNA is TGTGCCAGCGGTCGGCAGGGAGTCTCCTACGAGCAGTACTTC. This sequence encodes CASGRQGVSYEQYF.